The 15 T cell receptor beta chains in this list originate from one sample, sequenced in a study of blood T cell repertoires in COVID-19. The method was immunoSEQ multiplex PCR; TCRdb's version includes in-frame clones alone and lacks a portion of them. The table shows roughly 86,000 clones, with 80% to 85% occurring only once. The sample taken for sequencing was peripheral blood. The receptors come from a man aged 55 to 70 with acute or convalescent COVID-19.

This chain uses TRBV6-2 or TRBV6-3 with TRBJ1-2; no definite D call. Germline V lookup: CDR1 MNHEY, CDR2 SVGEGT. This CDR3 comprises 12 residues. V dropped 4 bases and J dropped 4 bases, with 7 bases sitting between them. The CDR3 bases are TGTGCCAGCAGTTCTTGGGCCTATGGCTACACCTTC. Translation gives CASSSWAYGYTF.

The chain is built from TRBV3-1 (or the pseudogene TRBV3-2) and TRBJ2-7; 8 bases agree with TRBD1. Unmatched junction bases numbered 4, after V lost 1 base and J lost 2 bases. The germline V gene has CDR1 LGHDT and CDR2 YNNKEL (reference sequence). The length of the CDR3 is 15 residues. The CDR3, as DNA: TGTGCCAGCAGCCAAGCGGGGACAGGAACCTACGAGCAGTACTTC. This gives the protein CASSQAGTGTYEQYF.

A note on this clone: Different DNA sequences within this sample yield the same CDR3. The J gene is TRBJ1-1, the V gene TRBV7-3; possible D gene TRBD1, 5 bases. Between the trimmed V and J ends, which lost 0 bases and 1 base, there was a span of 9 bases. The CDR3 is 15 amino acids. Germline V CDR1 and CDR2: SGHTA, FQGTGA. This CDR3 is CASSLTGQGNTEAFF. The CDR3 DNA is TGTGCCAGCAGCTTAACAGGCCAGGGGAACACTGAAGCTTTCTTT. The full variable domain, its missing parts supplied by reference TRBV7-3 and TRBJ1-1, is GAGVSQTPSNKVTEKGKYVELRCDPISGHTALYWYRQSLGQGPEFLIYFQGTGAADDSGLPNDRFFAVRPEGSVSTLKIQRTERGDSAVYLCASSLTGQGNTEAFFGQGTRLTVV.

This chain links TRBV3-1 (or the pseudogene TRBV3-2) with TRBJ1-2; 9 nucleotides agree with TRBD1. Germline CDR1 LGHDT, CDR2 YNNKEL (reference sequence). The CDR3 runs to 15 residues. V was pared by 4 bases and J by 4 bases, with 7 bases of the junction left unmatched. The CDR3 sequence is CASSPDWDRAYGYTF. DNA of the CDR3: TGTGCCAGCAGCCCTGACTGGGACAGGGCCTATGGCTACACCTTC.

This clone was counted a single time. The chain recombines TRBV5-1 with TRBJ1-2; tentatively, D is TRBD1 (5 bases). V lost 4 bases to trimming and J lost 4 bases, with 20 bases between them. The CDR3 has 16 amino acids. Germline CDR1 reads SGHRS; CDR2 reads YFSETQ. CDR3 amino acids: CASSTPVAGKGYGYTF. The CDR3 coding sequence is TGCGCCAGCAGCACCCCCGTAGCAGGGAAAGGCTATGGCTACACCTTC.

This clone has just one count. The CDR3 sequence is CASSPKTVPDGYTF. The CDR3 DNA reads TGTGCCAGCTCACCGAAGACAGTCCCTGATGGCTACACCTTC. V and J are TRBV18 and TRBJ1-2; possible D gene TRBD1, 5 bases. Germline CDR1 KGHSH, CDR2 LQKENI. V dropped 3 bases and J dropped 6 bases, with 14 bases sitting between them. The CDR3 is made up of 14 amino acids.

The V and J genes are TRBV25-1 and TRBJ1-2; D is possibly TRBD1 (6 bases). CDR1 MGHDK and CDR2 SYGVNS come from the germline V gene. The CDR3 is made up of 15 amino acids. The V gene lost 8 bases and the J gene lost 3 bases, with 19 bases spanning the gap. The CDR3: CASGPLDSRDYGYTF. CDR3 bases: TGTGCCAGCGGCCCCTTGGACAGTCGCGACTATGGCTACACCTTC.

The chain is built from TRBV7-3 and TRBJ2-6; D unresolved. V was clipped by 6 bases and J by 4 bases, with 7 bases between them. Germline lookup yields CDR1 SGHTA and CDR2 FQGTGA. The length of the CDR3 is 13 residues. CDR3 amino acids: CASRSSGANVLTF. The DNA for the CDR3 is TGTGCCAGCAGATCTTCCGGGGCCAACGTCCTGACTTTC.

The CDR3, as DNA: TGTGCCAGCAGCCAAGAGGGGCAGGTTACCTCCTACGAGCAGTACTTC. Encoded protein: CASSQEGQVTSYEQYF. This chain links TRBV3-1 (or the pseudogene TRBV3-2) with TRBJ2-7; tentative D call: TRBD1 (5 bases). Per germline, CDR1 LGHDT and CDR2 YNNKEL (reference sequence). V was clipped by 0 bases and J by 0 bases, with 12 bases between them. This CDR3 spans 16 amino acids.

The J gene is TRBJ2-7, the V gene TRBV5-1; 9 nucleotides agree with TRBD1. Trimming cost V 3 bases and J 6 bases; bases outside gene matches: 4. This CDR3 comprises 13 residues. CDR1 SGHRS and CDR2 YFSETQ come from the germline V gene. The CDR3 loop is CASSWDRAGEQYF. CDR3 bases: TGCGCCAGCAGCTGGGACAGGGCGGGCGAGCAGTACTTC. Complete variable domain (other parts from reference TRBV5-1 and TRBJ2-7): KAGVTQTPRYLIKTRGQQVTLSCSPISGHRSVSWYQQTPGQGLQFLFEYFSETQRNKGNFPGRFSGRQFSNSRSEMNVSTLELGDSALYLCASSWDRAGEQYFGPGTRLTVT.

This clone was recorded only once. The chain joins TRBV7-3 to TRBJ2-5; 14 bases fit TRBD2. The CDR3 covers 15 residues. Trimming cost V 5 bases and J 5 bases; bases outside gene matches: 4. CDR1 is SGHTA, CDR2 FQGTGA, per germline. In DNA, the CDR3 is TGTGCCAGCAGCCAGACTAGCGGGGGGGCGGAGACCCAGTACTTC. This encodes CASSQTSGGAETQYF.

The V call is TRBV6-2 or TRBV6-3, the J call TRBJ1-4; weak D call: TRBD1 (6 bases). Trimming removed 6 bases at V and 11 bases at J, with 19 bases between. CDR1 MNHEY and CDR2 SVGEGT come from the germline V gene. The CDR3 totals 14 residues. CDR3 region: CASSMTGGGGKLFF. The CDR3 DNA follows: TGTGCCAGCAGCATGACAGGTGGAGGCGGTAAACTGTTTTTT.

This clone was seen just once. CDR3 sequence: CASSFGGYYGYTF. As DNA, the CDR3 is TGTGCCAGCAGCTTTGGAGGGTACTATGGCTACACCTTC. The chain is built from TRBV11-1 and TRBJ1-2; D not resolved. This CDR3 is built from 13 residues. Trimming pared 3 bases from V and 3 bases from J, leaving 8 bases between. CDR1 and CDR2 (germline): SGHAT, FQDESV (reference sequence).

This clone was picked up one time. The gene calls are TRBV29-1 and TRBJ2-2, with D possibly TRBD1 on 6 matching bases. Per the germline V gene, CDR1 is SQVTM and CDR2 is ANQGSEA. There are 14 residues in the CDR3. Trimming removed 8 bases from V and 1 base from J, with 14 bases in between. CDR3: CSPSTGQNTGELFF. The CDR3 DNA reads as TGCAGCCCTTCGACAGGACAGAACACCGGGGAGCTGTTTTTT.

CDR3 protein: CASSYSNRVGYTF. In DNA form, the CDR3 reads TGTGCCAGCAGTTACTCGAATCGGGTGGGCTACACCTTC. The genes are TRBV6-5 and TRBJ1-2; D gene uncertain. This CDR3 is 13 amino acids long. The germline CDR1 and CDR2 sequences are MNHEY and SVGAGI. Trimming shortened V by 0 bases and J by 8 bases, and 10 bases separated the two germline ends.